This T cell receptor (beta chain) was recorded in a study of PD-L1 blockade in urothelial cancer. Assay used: immunoSEQ multiplex PCR; TCRdb lists only in-frame clones, some missing. The table has approximately 28,000 clones, around 84% seen once; the top ten hold around 3%. As for time point: peripheral blood 6 weeks after treatment start. Trimming removed 1 base from V and 8 bases from J, with 14 bases in between. The CDR3 spans 14 residues. Germline V gene data show CDR1 as SGHVS and CDR2 as FQNEAQ. The V gene is TRBV7-8, the J gene TRBJ1-2; TRBD1 might be the D (6 bases). The sequence came from a man in his sixties or seventies with urothelial cancer. Sequenced material: PBMCs, taken around atezolizumab (anti-PD-L1) treatment. CDR3 sequence: CASSLGGQGRGYTF. Here the CDR3 DNA reads TGTGCCAGCAGCTTAGGGGGGCAGGGTAGAGGCTACACCTTC.